This entry lists 12 T cell receptor beta chains sequenced from one sample in a study of blood T cells in healthy people across ages. A second PCR, run for roughly 7 to 12 cycles, used a sample-barcoded 5' primer plus a J-beta primer mix. TCRdb itself ran the 5' RACE reads through MiXCR, one entry per CDR3 protein. The data show about 320,000 distinct CDR3 sequences, roughly 26% seen once. Sequenced input: blood. All receptors derive from a woman between 65 and 79 years old in good health.

This sequence joins TRBV3-1 and TRBJ2-7, with no clear D. The CDR3 loop spans 14 amino acids. Germline assignment: CDR1 LGHDT and CDR2 YNNKEL (reference sequence). V shed 1 base and J shed 2 bases, with 9 bases lying between them. The CDR3 DNA sequence: TGTGCCAGCAGCCAAGGGGTTAGCCCCTACGAGCAGTACTTC. Translation gives CASSQGVSPYEQYF.

The CDR3 nucleotides are TGTGCCAGCAGTCCGGGAGGGGGCGAGCAGTACTTC. Residues: CASSPGGGEQYF. The chain employs TRBV2 and TRBJ2-5, with 8 bases aligning to TRBD2. The J call is in doubt because the DNA end fits TRBJ2-7 better. From germline, CDR1 is SNHLY and CDR2 FYNNEI. CDR3 length: 12 residues.

The rearrangement uses TRBV7-2 and TRBJ2-4; either TRBD1 or TRBD2 may fit D (6 bases each). Germline CDR1 is SGHTA and CDR2 is FQGNSA. The CDR3 extends over 14 amino acids. With 8 bases removed from V and 8 bases from J, the gap between germline ends came to 19 bases. The CDR3 nucleotides are TGTGCCAGCGGACCTAGGGGGGTAGGGTACATTCAGTACTTC. Its translation: CASGPRGVGYIQYF. Full variable domain (rest looked up from reference TRBV7-2 and TRBJ2-4): GAGVSQSPSNKVTEKGKDVELRCDPISGHTALYWYRQSLGQGLEFLIYFQGNSAPDKSGLPSDRFSAERTGGSVSTLTIQRTQQEDSAVYLCASGPRGVGYIQYFGAGTRLSVL.

J is TRBJ2-2 and V is TRBV6-5; 10 bases agree with TRBD2. CDR1 is MNHEY, CDR2 SVGAGI, per germline. The CDR3 is made up of 17 amino acids. V trimming: 0 bases; J trimming: 6 bases; junction bases outside the gene matches: 7. The CDR3 reads CASSYSVAGGWAGELFF. The CDR3 bases are TGTGCCAGCAGTTACTCGGTAGCGGGAGGATGGGCCGGGGAGCTGTTTTTT.

The V and J genes are TRBV11-2 and TRBJ2-7; D unclear. The J call is uncertain, as TRBJ2-1 better fits the DNA end. The germline CDR1 and CDR2 sequences are SGHAT and FQNNGV. The CDR3 is 15 amino acids. CDR3 amino acids: CASSLSPGQQGEQFF. CDR3 DNA: TGTGCCAGCAGCCTATCCCCCGGGCAGCAAGGAGAGCAGTTCTTC.

This clonotype has a handful of counts. This rearrangement joins TRBV5-1 to TRBJ2-2; 11 bases are shared with TRBD2. The junction had 5 bases not matched to a gene; V was cut back by 4 bases and J by 9 bases. Looked up from germline, CDR1 is SGHRS and CDR2 is YFSETQ. The CDR3 contains 14 residues. The CDR3 sequence: CASSAGLAVWELFF. The CDR3 DNA is TGCGCCAGCAGCGCGGGACTAGCGGTTTGGGAGCTGTTTTTT.

This clonotype was picked up many times. The chain couples TRBV27 to TRBJ2-6, with D unclear. CDR3 length: 16 residues. Trimming left V 2 bases short and J 0 bases short, with 8 bases between. Looked up from germline, CDR1 is MNHEY and CDR2 is SMNVEV (reference sequence). CDR3 protein: CASSLGAISGANVLTF. The CDR3, as DNA: TGTGCCAGCAGTTTAGGAGCCATCTCTGGGGCCAACGTCCTGACTTTC.

This clonotype turned up a few times. The chain uses TRBV13 and TRBJ2-5, with D unresolved. This CDR3 is 13 amino acids long. V lost 5 bases, J lost 1 base, and 8 bases lay in between. Germline-derived CDR1 and CDR2 are PRHDT and FYEKMQ (reference sequence). CDR3 loop: CASSDGPQETQYF. The CDR3 DNA is TGTGCCAGCAGCGACGGCCCCCAAGAGACCCAGTACTTC.

The rearrangement links TRBV20-1 to TRBJ2-1; no clear D gene. The last part of the DNA fits TRBJ2-7 better; the J call may be wrong. The CDR3 is made up of 12 amino acids. Per the germline V gene, CDR1 is DFQATT and CDR2 is SNEGSKA (reference sequence). For the CDR3, the DNA is TGCAGTGCGGACGGAGCTTTAGACGAGCAGTACTTC. Its translation is CSADGALDEQYF.

The rearrangement uses TRBV4-3 and TRBJ2-7; D ambiguous. There are 8 residues in the CDR3. CDR1 and CDR2 from the germline V gene are LGHNA and YSLEER. This CDR3 reads CASSTHQV. DNA for the CDR3: TGCGCCAGCAGCACCCATCAGGTC.

V gene TRBV5-1 combines with J gene TRBJ1-4; 7 bases line up with TRBD1. Germline loops: CDR1 SGHRS, CDR2 YFSETQ. V trimming: 4 bases; J trimming: 8 bases; junction bases outside the gene matches: 14. The CDR3 has 16 residues. CDR3 protein: CASSPGTDGYQEKLFF. In DNA form, the CDR3 reads TGCGCCAGCAGCCCGGGGACAGACGGATATCAGGAAAAACTGTTTTTT.

The chain links TRBV14 to TRBJ2-1; 9 bases are shared with TRBD1. The length of the CDR3 is 18 residues. Trimming took 1 base from V and 7 from J; bases not matched to a gene: 14. Germline V gene sequence: CDR1 SGHDN, CDR2 FVKESK. Here the CDR3 reads CASSQGYLRTGVTNEQFF. In DNA form, the CDR3 reads TGTGCCAGCAGCCAAGGTTACCTCCGGACAGGGGTTACAAATGAGCAGTTCTTC.